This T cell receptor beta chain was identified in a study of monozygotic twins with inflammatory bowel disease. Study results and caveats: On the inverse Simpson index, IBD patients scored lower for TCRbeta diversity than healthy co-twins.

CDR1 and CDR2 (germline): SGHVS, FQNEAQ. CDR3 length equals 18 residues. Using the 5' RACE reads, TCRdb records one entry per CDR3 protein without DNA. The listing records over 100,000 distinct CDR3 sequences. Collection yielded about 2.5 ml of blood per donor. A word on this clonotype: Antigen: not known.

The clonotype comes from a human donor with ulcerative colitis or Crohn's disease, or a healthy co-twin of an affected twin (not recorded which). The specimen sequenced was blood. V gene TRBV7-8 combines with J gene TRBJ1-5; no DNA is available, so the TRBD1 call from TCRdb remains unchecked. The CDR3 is CASTNAGTGSLSNQPQHF.